These 24 T cell receptor beta chains were all obtained from the same sample, sequenced in a study of shared clonotypes between healthy human individuals. The table came from immunoSEQ multiplex PCR; TCRdb's copy has only in-frame clones and leaves some out. The sample records millions of clones, roughly 92% being singletons. Sequencing was done on a sample of naive CD4+ T cells sorted from blood. The sample's subset: CD45RA+ positively selected. Source of these receptors: a man aged 18 to 30 in good health.

This clone was detected once. The V gene is TRBV5-1, the J gene TRBJ2-3, with TRBD1 identical over 9 bases. The CDR3 has 15 residues. V shed 4 bases, J shed 0 bases, and the junction held 3 bases outside the gene matches. Germline values: CDR1 SGHRS, CDR2 YFSETQ. Here the CDR3 DNA reads TGCGCCAGCAGCACAGGGGGCTCGAGCACAGATACGCAGTATTTT. This encodes CASSTGGSSTDTQYF.

V and J are TRBV10-3 and TRBJ1-1; perhaps TRBD1 as D (6 bases). CDR1 is ENHRY, CDR2 SYGVKD, per germline. V was clipped by 6 bases and J by 1 base, with 18 bases between them. This CDR3 has 16 amino acids. The CDR3: CAIRGWMGAGNTEAFF. The DNA for the CDR3 is TGTGCCATCAGGGGCTGGATGGGGGCAGGGAACACTGAAGCTTTCTTT.

The chain joins TRBV7-8 to TRBJ2-1, with D possibly matching TRBD2 (6 bases). The CDR3 length is 17 residues. CDR1 and CDR2 (germline): SGHVS, FQNEAQ. The V and J ends lost 2 bases and 0 bases respectively, with 14 bases between them. CDR3 DNA: TGTGCCAGCAGCTTAAGGGGTGGGGGGATCTCCTACAATGAGCAGTTCTTC. Protein product: CASSLRGGGISYNEQFF. Together with reference TRBV7-8 and TRBJ2-1, the CDR3 gives the full variable domain: GAGVSQSPRYKVAKRGQDVALRCDPISGHVSLFWYQQALGQGPEFLTYFQNEAQLDKSGLPSDRFFAERPEGSVSTLKIQRTQQEDSAVYLCASSLRGGGISYNEQFFGPGTRLTVL.

The chain combines TRBV29-1 with TRBJ2-5; D might be TRBD2 (5 bases). Germline CDR1 reads SQVTM; CDR2 reads ANQGSEA. Trimming took off 7 bases at V and 4 bases at J, with 13 bases between the two ends. There are 12 residues in the CDR3. The CDR3 loop is CSATDGGETQYF. In nucleotides, the CDR3 is TGCAGCGCAACGGACGGAGGAGAGACCCAGTACTTC.

This chain links TRBV7-6 with TRBJ2-2; TRBD2 agrees at 8 bases. From germline, CDR1 is SGHVS and CDR2 FNYEAQ. Trimming took 0 bases from V and 5 from J; bases not matched to a gene: 5. The CDR3 contains 16 residues. In nucleotides, the CDR3 is TGTGCCAGCAGCTTAGCTAGCGGGATAGTTACCGGGGAGCTGTTTTTT. Encoded protein: CASSLASGIVTGELFF. The full variable domain, with the rest looked up from reference TRBV7-6 and TRBJ2-2, is GAGVSQSPRYKVTKRGQDVALRCDPISGHVSLYWYRQALGQGPEFLTYFNYEAQQDKSGLPNDRFSAERPEGSISTLTIQRTEQRDSAMYRCASSLASGIVTGELFFGEGSRLTVL.

Notes on this clone: The identical CDR3 is also encoded by other nucleotide sequences in the sample. The chain employs TRBV5-1 and TRBJ2-2; D not certain. The CDR3 has 13 amino acids. The germline V gene encodes CDR1 SGHRS and CDR2 YFSETQ. V was cut by 1 base and J by 1 base, with 2 bases left in between. CDR3 nucleotides: TGCGCCAGCAGCTTGCGGAACACCGGGGAGCTGTTTTTT. Its protein is CASSLRNTGELFF.

V and J are TRBV10-1 and TRBJ1-1; 8 bases align to TRBD1. The CDR3 consists of 15 residues. V lost 5 bases, J lost 5 bases, and 10 bases stayed unmatched. CDR1 WNHNN and CDR2 SYGVQD come from the germline V gene (reference sequence). CDR3 DNA sequence: TGCGCCAGCAGTAGACAGGGGATGGGAACAACTGAAGCTTTCTTT. It yields the protein CASSRQGMGTTEAFF.

Notes on this clone: The same CDR3 also results from other DNA sequences found in this sample. The chain joins TRBV11-1 to TRBJ1-2; D not resolved. V lost 0 bases to trimming and J lost 0 bases, with 2 bases between them. The CDR3 spans 13 residues. Germline V gene sequence: CDR1 SGHAT, CDR2 FQDESV (reference sequence). The CDR3 loop is CASSLAANYGYTF. As DNA, the CDR3 is TGTGCCAGCAGCTTAGCGGCTAACTATGGCTACACCTTC.

The CDR3 spells CASSWGTSGGKETQYF. In nucleotides, the CDR3 is TGTGCCAGCAGCTGGGGGACTAGCGGGGGTAAAGAGACCCAGTACTTC. This chain links TRBV5-4 with TRBJ2-5; TRBD2 matches 14 bases. Germline V gene sequence: CDR1 SGHNT, CDR2 YYREEE (reference sequence). With V trimmed by 3 bases and J by 3 bases, 4 bases remained unmatched. The CDR3 totals 16 residues.

The chain employs TRBV5-1 and TRBJ2-1; TRBD2 matches at 10 bases. The CDR3 is 18 amino acids. The J segment lost 0 bases and the V segment lost 3 bases, leaving 9 bases of the junction unmatched. Germline lookup yields CDR1 SGHRS and CDR2 YFSETQ. The CDR3 nucleotides are TGCGCCAGCAGCTGGGGTAGCGGGGGGTCAAGCTCCTACAATGAGCAGTTCTTC. It encodes CASSWGSGGSSSYNEQFF.

In regard to this clone: This specimen includes other DNA sequences encoding the same CDR3. This chain links TRBV6-5 with TRBJ1-3, with D unclear. CDR3 length equals 16 residues. Trimming removed 2 bases from V and 0 bases from J, with 11 bases in between. In germline, CDR1 is MNHEY, CDR2 SVGAGI. The CDR3 bases are TGTGCCAGCAGTTACACGCAGCAGAGCTCTGGAAACACCATATATTTT. Its protein product is CASSYTQQSSGNTIYF.

The CDR3 spells CASSSRTSEVWKQYF. The CDR3 region has the DNA TGCGCCAGCAGCAGCCGGACATCGGAGGTTTGGAAACAGTACTTC. This rearrangement joins TRBV5-1 to TRBJ2-7; D could derive from TRBD1 or TRBD2 (5 bases each). V dropped 4 bases and J dropped 10 bases, with 24 bases sitting between them. Germline lookup yields CDR1 SGHRS and CDR2 YFSETQ. The CDR3 extends over 15 amino acids.

This chain joins TRBV29-1 and TRBJ2-7; 10 bases are a match to TRBD1. Germline V gives CDR1 SQVTM, CDR2 ANQGSEA. This CDR3 region has 14 residues. Losses at the gene ends were 6 bases for V and 3 bases for J; bases not matched to a gene: 8. CDR3 region: CSVADRGQHYEQYF. In DNA, the CDR3 is TGCAGCGTCGCCGACAGGGGGCAACACTACGAGCAGTACTTC.

The CDR3 loop is CASSFGDRDLTDTQYF. The CDR3 DNA sequence: TGCGCCAGCAGCTTTGGGGACAGGGACCTCACAGATACGCAGTATTTT. The V and J genes are TRBV5-1 and TRBJ2-3; 9 bases are shared with TRBD1. The trim removed 2 bases at V and 2 bases at J, leaving 6 bases unmatched. Germline loops: CDR1 SGHRS, CDR2 YFSETQ. CDR3 length equals 16 residues.

The chain recombines TRBV5-1 with TRBJ2-1; D unresolved. The CDR3 has 14 amino acids. The germline V and J ends were trimmed by 4 bases and 6 bases, with 14 bases remaining between them. CDR1 and CDR2 (germline): SGHRS, YFSETQ. Written as DNA, the CDR3 is TGCGCCAGCAGCCCTTCGGAACAGAGCAATGAGCAGTTCTTC. Translating gives CASSPSEQSNEQFF.

This chain joins TRBV10-3 and TRBJ1-6; 7 nucleotides align to TRBD1. The V segment lost 10 bases and the J segment 7 bases; nucleotides outside the gene matches: 13. The CDR3 is made up of 15 amino acids. The germline V gene has CDR1 ENHRY and CDR2 SYGVKD. This CDR3 is CASSPLDRENSPLHF. The CDR3 DNA is TGTGCCAGCAGCCCACTAGACAGGGAGAATTCACCCCTCCACTTT.

The chain uses TRBV6-5 and TRBJ1-2; possibly TRBD1 for D (6 bases). The CDR3 runs to 15 residues. The germline V gene encodes CDR1 MNHEY and CDR2 SVGAGI. Trimming cost V 4 bases and J 4 bases, with 16 bases left between them. In DNA, the CDR3 is TGTGCCAGCAGTTCCCCCGGACAGTCCTTCTATGGCTACACCTTC. The encoded protein is CASSSPGQSFYGYTF.

The chain joins TRBV9 to TRBJ2-2; tentatively, D is TRBD1 (6 bases). CDR1 is SGDLS and CDR2 is YYNGEE in the germline V gene. The CDR3 has 17 amino acids. V gave up 3 bases and J gave up 7 bases, with 22 bases separating them. The CDR3 coding sequence is TGTGCCAGCAGCGAGAGGGGCCCCCGGGACAAAGGCGGGGAGCTGTTTTTT. Its protein is CASSERGPRDKGGELFF.

The CDR3 reads CASSIDISRGTYEQYF. The CDR3, as DNA: TGTGCCAGTAGTATAGATATCTCCCGGGGGACCTACGAGCAGTACTTC. This chain joins TRBV19 and TRBJ2-7; perhaps TRBD2 as D (6 bases). The length of the CDR3 is 16 residues. The germline V gene encodes CDR1 LNHDA and CDR2 SQIVND (reference sequence). Trimming cost V 0 bases and J 2 bases, with 14 bases left between them.

The chain uses TRBV6-1 and TRBJ1-6, with TRBD1 as a possible D gene (6 bases). Germline CDR1 and CDR2: MNHNS and SASEGT. V was pared by 5 bases and J by 4 bases, with 12 bases between. CDR3 length equals 15 residues. The CDR3 DNA follows: TGTGCCAGCAGTCCCCGGACAGCTTATAATTCACCCCTCCACTTT. Amino acids: CASSPRTAYNSPLHF.

The chain is built from TRBV18 and TRBJ2-6; D is possibly TRBD1 (5 bases). Per the germline V gene, CDR1 is KGHSH and CDR2 is LQKENI. The V and J ends lost 4 bases and 2 bases respectively, with 15 bases between them. The CDR3 runs to 17 residues. The CDR3 region is CASSRIRDLAGANVLTF. The CDR3 DNA reads TGTGCCAGCTCACGCATCAGGGATTTGGCTGGGGCCAACGTCCTGACTTTC.

The chain has TRBV5-1 and TRBJ2-7; a possible D gene is TRBD2 (6 bases). The V end lost 0 bases, the J end lost 7 bases, and 14 bases lay between the germline ends. The CDR3 covers 14 residues. The germline V gene encodes CDR1 SGHRS and CDR2 YFSETQ. Written as DNA, the CDR3 is TGCGCCAGCAGCTTGGATTACGGGGGATTAGAGCAGTACTTC. It yields the protein CASSLDYGGLEQYF.

In this sample, this clone turned up a few times. The genes are TRBV29-1 and TRBJ1-1; D may be TRBD1 (6 bases). Trimming took 7 bases from V and 3 from J, leaving 15 bases between them. This CDR3 is 13 amino acids long. CDR1 is SQVTM and CDR2 is ANQGSEA in the germline V gene. DNA of the CDR3: TGCAGCGCTCTCGGGGGCGGGTACACTGAAGCTTTCTTT. Amino acid sequence: CSALGGGYTEAFF.

The CDR3 coding sequence is TGTGCCAGCAGCTTAGGGGCGCCTACATCCTACGAGCAGTACTTC. Translating gives CASSLGAPTSYEQYF. V usage is TRBV7-6 and J usage is TRBJ2-7; D gene uncertain. Germline CDR1 SGHVS, CDR2 FNYEAQ. CDR3 length: 15 amino acids. V lost 1 base, J lost 1 base, and 11 bases lay in between.